One and the same sample provided the 28 T cell receptor beta chains below, sequenced in a study of cytomegalovirus exposure and HLA in healthy donors. The PCR made use of 60 Vbeta and 13 Jbeta primers. Clones were sequenced by immunoSEQ multiplex PCR, and TCRdb holds only the in-frame ones, with some missing. Found here are around 45,000 clones, roughly half of them singletons; the top ten hold 5% to 6.5%. The sequenced material came from PBMCs. Receptor source: a man aged 55 to 69 in good health and CMV-seronegative.

V usage is TRBV30 and J usage is TRBJ1-5; TRBD1 aligns across 7 bases. This CDR3 has 14 amino acids. The V and J ends lost 2 bases and 3 bases, in that order; junction bases with no gene match: 4. Looked up from germline, CDR1 is GTSNPN and CDR2 is SVGIG (reference sequence). The CDR3 nucleotides are TGTGCCTGGAGTCCGGGACAGATCAATCAGCCCCAGCATTTT. This translates into CAWSPGQINQPQHF. The full variable domain, rest sourced from reference TRBV30 and TRBJ1-5, is SQTIHQWPATLVQPVGSPLSLECTVEGTSNPNLYWYRQAAGRGLQLLFYSVGIGQISSEVPQNLSASRPQDRQFILSSKKLLLSDSGFYLCAWSPGQINQPQHFGDGTRLSIL.

The genes are TRBV5-1 and TRBJ2-3, with D perhaps TRBD1 (5 bases). The germline V gene has CDR1 SGHRS and CDR2 YFSETQ. Trimming removed 2 bases at V and 2 bases at J, with 12 bases between. The CDR3 has 15 amino acids. CDR3 residues: CASSLGQGLTDTQYF. The CDR3 bases are TGCGCCAGCAGCTTAGGGCAGGGTCTCACAGATACGCAGTATTTT. The variable domain in full, completed from reference TRBV5-1 and TRBJ2-3, reads KAGVTQTPRYLIKTRGQQVTLSCSPISGHRSVSWYQQTPGQGLQFLFEYFSETQRNKGNFPGRFSGRQFSNSRSEMNVSTLELGDSALYLCASSLGQGLTDTQYFGPGTRLTVL.

The V call is TRBV9, the J call TRBJ2-2; 9 positions match TRBD2. The CDR3 contains 19 residues. Per the germline V gene, CDR1 is SGDLS and CDR2 is YYNGEE. Trimming at V came to 3 bases and at J to 5 bases, leaving 17 bases not matched to a gene. The DNA of the CDR3 is TGTGCCAGCAGCGCCCATGCGGGCGGGAGGGCCAGGCGGACCGGGGAGCTGTTTTTT. The encoded protein is CASSAHAGGRARRTGELFF.

The genes are TRBV9 and TRBJ1-1, with 7 bases matching TRBD1. Germline V gene data show CDR1 as SGDLS and CDR2 as YYNGEE. Trimming removed 3 bases from V and 1 base from J; junction bases left unmatched: 3. The CDR3 extends over 14 amino acids. The CDR3 coding sequence is TGTGCCAGCAGCGCTCACAGGGGGAACACTGAAGCTTTCTTT. Translating it yields CASSAHRGNTEAFF.

The chain combines TRBV5-1 with TRBJ2-5, with TRBD1 identical over 7 bases. With 6 bases clipped from V and 5 bases from J, the junction kept 7 bases outside the gene matches. From germline, CDR1 is SGHRS and CDR2 YFSETQ. This CDR3 spans 13 amino acids. The CDR3 reads CASTRQGWETQYF. CDR3 DNA sequence: TGCGCCAGCACCCGACAGGGTTGGGAGACCCAGTACTTC.

This clone was found a few times. V gene TRBV7-2 combines with J gene TRBJ1-2, with D possibly matching TRBD1 (5 bases). This CDR3 comprises 16 residues. V was clipped by 4 bases and J by 2 bases, with 17 bases between them. The germline CDR1 and CDR2 sequences are SGHTA and FQGNSA. As DNA, the CDR3 is TGTGCCAGCAGCTCCTCTTTCAGGGCGTTAAACTATGGCTACACCTTC. Its protein product is CASSSSFRALNYGYTF.

V usage is TRBV5-1 and J usage is TRBJ1-3; no clear D. The CDR3 has 14 amino acids. Germline loops: CDR1 SGHRS, CDR2 YFSETQ. With 4 bases removed from V and 0 bases from J, the gap between germline ends came to 8 bases. The CDR3 DNA follows: TGCGCCAGCAGCCAAGACAACTCTGGAAACACCATATATTTT. Amino acid sequence: CASSQDNSGNTIYF.

This clone has just a few counts. V gene TRBV7-2 combines with J gene TRBJ1-3, with D maybe TRBD1 (5 bases). V lost 5 bases and J lost 1, with 9 bases in between. The CDR3 extends over 14 amino acids. The germline V gene has CDR1 SGHTA and CDR2 FQGNSA. The CDR3 sequence is CASSPGLSGNTIYF. As DNA, the CDR3 is TGTGCCAGCAGCCCGGGACTTTCTGGAAACACCATATATTTT.

This clone came up a few times. The chain combines TRBV28 with TRBJ1-5; D remains unclear. The CDR3 loop spans 17 amino acids. The germline gives CDR1 MDHEN, CDR2 SYDVKM. The V and J ends lost 5 bases and 3 bases respectively, with 20 bases between them. DNA for the CDR3: TGTGCCAGCAGTACTCCGGGAGGCGCGAAGCTCAATCAGCCCCAGCATTTT. As protein: CASSTPGGAKLNQPQHF.

The rearrangement links TRBV28 to TRBJ2-3; D is ambiguous. Germline values: CDR1 MDHEN, CDR2 SYDVKM. The CDR3 loop spans 14 amino acids. V gave up 4 bases and J gave up 1 base, with 9 bases separating them. CDR3 amino acids: CASSSLQGTDTQYF. The CDR3 nucleotides are TGTGCCAGCAGTTCGCTCCAGGGCACAGATACGCAGTATTTT.

The rearrangement uses TRBV30 and TRBJ1-4, with TRBD1 as a possible D gene (6 bases). From germline, CDR1 is GTSNPN and CDR2 SVGIG (reference sequence). Trimming took off 1 base at V and 6 bases at J, with 18 bases between the two ends. The CDR3 length is 16 residues. The CDR3 DNA is TGTGCCTGGAGTGGCGTAGGGGGGGGGAGGGATGAAAAACTGTTTTTT. Translating gives CAWSGVGGGRDEKLFF.

V gene TRBV12-5 combines with J gene TRBJ2-2; D is possibly TRBD1 (6 bases). The CDR3 loop spans 16 amino acids. Germline CDR1 is LGHNT and CDR2 is FRNRAP. Trimming removed 5 bases at V and 7 bases at J, with 20 bases between. The CDR3 coding sequence is TGTGCTAGTGGTCGAAACACGGACAGTTCGGTCGGGGAGCTGTTTTTT. As protein: CASGRNTDSSVGELFF.

The chain uses TRBV30 and TRBJ1-1; 7 bases line up with TRBD1. This CDR3 comprises 13 residues. Germline assignment: CDR1 GTSNPN and CDR2 SVGIG (reference sequence). The V gene end was trimmed by 4 bases and the J gene end by 4 bases; junction bases not matched to a gene: 6. The CDR3 spells CAWKGQLGTEAFF. CDR3 nucleotide sequence: TGTGCCTGGAAGGGACAGTTGGGCACTGAAGCTTTCTTT.

The chain is built from TRBV9 and TRBJ1-1; D gene uncertain. Germline V gives CDR1 SGDLS, CDR2 YYNGEE. The length of the CDR3 is 13 residues. Trimming stripped 3 bases from V and 5 bases from J, with 11 bases between. For the CDR3, the DNA is TGTGCCAGCAGCGCTCGGCCGGGAACTGAAGCTTTCTTT. Its protein is CASSARPGTEAFF.

This clone was found a few times. The V and J genes are TRBV6-5 and TRBJ2-7, with D uncertain. CDR1 MNHEY and CDR2 SVGAGI come from the germline V gene. This CDR3 region has 14 residues. V lost 6 bases and J 2 bases, leaving 14 bases between the germline ends. The CDR3 nucleotides read TGTGCCAGCAGCCCACTCGTCCGCACCTACGAGCAGTACTTC. It is translated as CASSPLVRTYEQYF.

This clone showed up just a few times. The rearrangement uses TRBV6-5 and TRBJ1-6; D is unclear. From germline, CDR1 is MNHEY and CDR2 SVGAGI. This CDR3 is built from 16 residues. With 0 bases removed from V and 6 bases from J, the gap between germline ends came to 12 bases. CDR3 region: CASSYSIGGGNSPLHF. DNA for the CDR3: TGTGCCAGCAGTTACTCGATTGGAGGCGGTAATTCACCCCTCCACTTT.

The sample holds a few counts of this clone. The chain employs TRBV4-3 and TRBJ1-1; 7 positions match TRBD1. This CDR3 has 14 residues. Germline assignment: CDR1 LGHNA and CDR2 YSLEER. The ends lost 4 bases at V and 2 bases at J; junction bases unmatched: 4. The CDR3 loop reads CASSLGTANTEAFF. The DNA of the CDR3 is TGCGCCAGCAGCCTCGGGACAGCAAACACTGAAGCTTTCTTT.

The chain employs TRBV4-3 and TRBJ1-2, with 10 bases that match TRBD1. Losses at the gene ends were 4 bases for V and 6 bases for J; bases not matched to a gene: 8. This CDR3 has 15 amino acids. Looked up from germline, CDR1 is LGHNA and CDR2 is YSLEER. CDR3: CASSPRDRGSDGYTF. CDR3 nucleotide sequence: TGCGCCAGCAGCCCTCGGGACAGGGGATCGGATGGCTACACCTTC.

This clone was counted only a few times. The chain joins TRBV5-4 to TRBJ2-5; TRBD2 agrees at 16 bases. Germline loops: CDR1 SGHNT, CDR2 YYREEE (reference sequence). J lost 5 bases, V lost 0 bases, and 4 bases had no gene match. The CDR3 covers 17 residues. CDR3 nucleotide sequence: TGTGCCAGCAGCTTGGGGGGGACTAGCGGGAGGGTGGAGACCCAGTACTTC. Amino acid sequence: CASSLGGTSGRVETQYF.

This clone was counted a few times. V usage is TRBV5-1 and J usage is TRBJ2-5, with 10 bases that match TRBD1. The CDR3 is 16 amino acids. Germline V gives CDR1 SGHRS, CDR2 YFSETQ. The V gene end was trimmed by 2 bases and the J gene end by 1 base; junction bases not matched to a gene: 5. The CDR3: CASSFPGQGGQETQYF. For the CDR3, the DNA is TGCGCCAGCAGCTTCCCCGGACAGGGGGGCCAAGAGACCCAGTACTTC.

This clone occurred once. The chain joins TRBV29-1 to TRBJ2-1; D is possibly TRBD1 (5 bases). The CDR3 covers 13 residues. V was shortened by 6 bases and J by 0 bases, with 9 bases between the two germline ends. Germline values: CDR1 SQVTM, CDR2 ANQGSEA. For the CDR3, the DNA is TGCAGCGTGACAGCGAGCTCCTACAATGAGCAGTTCTTC. Its translation: CSVTASSYNEQFF.

The gene calls are TRBV19 and TRBJ2-7; no clear D. The CDR3 totals 13 residues. Germline V gives CDR1 LNHDA, CDR2 SQIVND (reference sequence). V lost 6 bases, J lost 3 bases, and 12 bases lay in between. As DNA, the CDR3 is TGTGCCAGTAGGACTCCGGTGAGCTACGAGCAGTACTTC. It is translated as CASRTPVSYEQYF.

This rearrangement joins TRBV7-2 to TRBJ2-1; D is undetermined. CDR3 size: 14 residues. Trimming shortened V by 5 bases and J by 9 bases, and 17 bases separated the two germline ends. Germline V gene lookup returns CDR1 SGHTA and CDR2 FQGNSA. The CDR3 region has the DNA TGTGCCAGCAGCCCCGATTTCGGAGCGATTGAGCAGTTCTTC. It is translated as CASSPDFGAIEQFF.

This sequence joins TRBV15 and TRBJ2-7, with 9 bases that match TRBD1. V dropped 5 bases and J dropped 6; count of bases not matched to a gene: 8. Germline lookup yields CDR1 LNHNV and CDR2 YYDKDF (reference sequence). This CDR3 has 14 residues. The CDR3 DNA reads as TGTGCCACCAGCCCGCGACAGGGGGTGGGCGAGCAGTACTTC. Protein sequence: CATSPRQGVGEQYF.

The rearrangement joins TRBV7-2 to TRBJ2-7; 8 bases map to TRBD1. V dropped 5 bases and J dropped 6; count of bases not matched to a gene: 9. The CDR3 contains 14 residues. Per germline, CDR1 SGHTA and CDR2 FQGNSA. Here the CDR3 reads CASSPDRERSEQYF. The CDR3 DNA reads TGTGCCAGCAGCCCGGACAGGGAACGGTCCGAGCAGTACTTC. Filled out from reference TRBV7-2 and TRBJ2-7, the complete variable domain reads GAGVSQSPSNKVTEKGKDVELRCDPISGHTALYWYRQSLGQGLEFLIYFQGNSAPDKSGLPSDRFSAERTGGSVSTLTIQRTQQEDSAVYLCASSPDRERSEQYFGPGTRLTVT.

The chain uses TRBV2 and TRBJ1-5; 8 bases map to TRBD1. The CDR3 runs to 15 residues. Germline-derived CDR1 and CDR2 are SNHLY and FYNNEI. Trimming at V came to 1 base and at J to 11 bases, leaving 10 bases not matched to a gene. The CDR3, as DNA: TGTGCCAGCAGTGAAGTACAGGGGGGCGCCGGGGCCCAGCATTTT. This codes for CASSEVQGGAGAQHF.

The V and J genes are TRBV4-2 and TRBJ2-7; 7 bases agree with TRBD2. CDR3 size: 13 residues. The V gene end was trimmed by 7 bases and the J gene end by 6 bases; junction bases not matched to a gene: 9. The germline V gene has CDR1 LGHNA and CDR2 YNFKEQ. The CDR3: CASNHLGGGEQYF. As DNA, the CDR3 is TGTGCCAGCAACCACTTGGGGGGGGGCGAGCAGTACTTC.

The chain links TRBV7-9 to TRBJ1-1, with 8 bases matching TRBD1. The CDR3 is 14 amino acids. Germline CDR1 SEHNR, CDR2 FQNEAQ (reference sequence). J lost 5 bases, V lost 5 bases, and 7 bases had no gene match. This chain's CDR3 is CASSPGQGGTEAFF. The DNA for the CDR3 is TGTGCCAGCAGCCCAGGACAGGGAGGTACTGAAGCTTTCTTT.